This T cell receptor beta chain was identified during a study of T cell changes during pregnancy in multiple sclerosis. The CDR3 loop spans 14 amino acids. Germline loops: CDR1 MGHDK, CDR2 SYGVNS. Trimming cost V 2 bases and J 2 bases, with 8 bases left between them. This table comes from immunoSEQ multiplex PCR, and its TCRdb copy is limited to in-frame clones, with some not included. Of about 21,000 clones in the sample, roughly nine tenths were seen once. The sequenced sample was CD8+ T cells from peripheral blood mononuclear cells, obtained in the second trimester of pregnancy. This TCR derives from a female donor in good health, enrolled as a control in a pregnancy study. This chain joins TRBV25-1 and TRBJ2-3; tentatively, D is TRBD1 (5 bases). CDR3 sequence: CASSEQGLTDTQYF. The CDR3 DNA reads TGTGCCAGCAGTGAACAGGGCCTCACAGATACGCAGTATTTT. The full variable domain, completed using reference TRBV25-1 and TRBJ2-3, is EADIYQTPRYLVIGTGKKITLECSQTMGHDKMYWYQQDPGMELHLIHYSYGVNSTEKGDLSSESTVSRIRTEHFPLTLESARPSHTSQYLCASSEQGLTDTQYFGPGTRLTVL.